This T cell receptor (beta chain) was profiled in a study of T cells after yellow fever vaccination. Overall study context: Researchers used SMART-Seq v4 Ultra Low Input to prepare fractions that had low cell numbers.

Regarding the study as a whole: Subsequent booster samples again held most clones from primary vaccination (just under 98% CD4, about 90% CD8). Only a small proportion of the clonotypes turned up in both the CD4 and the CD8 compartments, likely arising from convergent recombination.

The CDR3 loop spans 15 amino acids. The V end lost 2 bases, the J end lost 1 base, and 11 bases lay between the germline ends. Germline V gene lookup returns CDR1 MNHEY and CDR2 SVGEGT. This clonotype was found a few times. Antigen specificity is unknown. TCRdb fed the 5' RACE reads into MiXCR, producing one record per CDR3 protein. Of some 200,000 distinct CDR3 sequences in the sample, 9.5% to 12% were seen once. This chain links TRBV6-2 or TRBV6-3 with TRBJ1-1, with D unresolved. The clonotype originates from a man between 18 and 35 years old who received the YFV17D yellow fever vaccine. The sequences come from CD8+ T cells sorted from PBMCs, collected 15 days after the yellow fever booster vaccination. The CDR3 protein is CASSYVYLGNTEAFF. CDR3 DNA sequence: TGTGCCAGCAGTTACGTATATTTGGGGAACACTGAAGCTTTCTTT.